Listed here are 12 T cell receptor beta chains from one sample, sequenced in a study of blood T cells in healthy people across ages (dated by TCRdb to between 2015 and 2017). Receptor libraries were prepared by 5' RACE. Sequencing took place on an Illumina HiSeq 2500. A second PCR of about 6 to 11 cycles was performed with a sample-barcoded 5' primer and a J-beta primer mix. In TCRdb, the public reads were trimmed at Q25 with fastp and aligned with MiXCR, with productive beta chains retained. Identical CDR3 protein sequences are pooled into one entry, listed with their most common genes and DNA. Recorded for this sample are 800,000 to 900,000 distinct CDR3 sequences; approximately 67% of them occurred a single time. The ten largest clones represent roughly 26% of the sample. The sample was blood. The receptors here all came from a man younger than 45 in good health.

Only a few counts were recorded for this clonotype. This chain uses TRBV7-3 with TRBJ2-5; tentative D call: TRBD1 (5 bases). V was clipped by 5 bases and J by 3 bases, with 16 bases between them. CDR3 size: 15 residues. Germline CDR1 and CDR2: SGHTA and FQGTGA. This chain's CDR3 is CASSPTRAGKETQYF. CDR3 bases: TGTGCCAGCAGCCCTACAAGGGCAGGGAAAGAGACCCAGTACTTC.

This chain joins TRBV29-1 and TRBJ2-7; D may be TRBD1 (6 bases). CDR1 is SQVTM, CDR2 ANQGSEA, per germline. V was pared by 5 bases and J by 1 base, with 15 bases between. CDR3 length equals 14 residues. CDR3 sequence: CSVIAGTNSYEQYF. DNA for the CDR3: TGCAGCGTTATCGCCGGGACAAATTCCTACGAGCAGTACTTC.

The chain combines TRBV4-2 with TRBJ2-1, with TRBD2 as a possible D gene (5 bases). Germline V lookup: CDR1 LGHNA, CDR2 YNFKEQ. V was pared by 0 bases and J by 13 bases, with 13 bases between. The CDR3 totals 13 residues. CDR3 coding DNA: TGTGCCAGCAGCCAAGAAATGGGAGAGACCCAGTTCTTC. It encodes CASSQEMGETQFF.

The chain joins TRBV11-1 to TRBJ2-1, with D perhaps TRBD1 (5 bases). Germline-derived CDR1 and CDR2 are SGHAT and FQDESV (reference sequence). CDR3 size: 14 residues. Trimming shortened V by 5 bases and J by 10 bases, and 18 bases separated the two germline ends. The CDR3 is CASSPPDNSPEQFF. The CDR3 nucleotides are TGTGCCAGCAGCCCCCCGGACAATTCCCCCGAGCAGTTCTTC.

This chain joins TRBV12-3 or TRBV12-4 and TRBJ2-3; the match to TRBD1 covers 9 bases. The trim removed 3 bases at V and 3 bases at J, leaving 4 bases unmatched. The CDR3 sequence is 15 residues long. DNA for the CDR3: TGTGCCAGCAGTTTCGAGGGACAGGGAACAGATACGCAGTATTTT. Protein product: CASSFEGQGTDTQYF.

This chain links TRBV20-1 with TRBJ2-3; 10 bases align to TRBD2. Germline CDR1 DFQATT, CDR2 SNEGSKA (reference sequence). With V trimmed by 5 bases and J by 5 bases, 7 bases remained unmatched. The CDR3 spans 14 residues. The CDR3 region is CSALLAGVEDTQYF. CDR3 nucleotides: TGCAGTGCTCTTCTAGCGGGGGTTGAAGATACGCAGTATTTT.

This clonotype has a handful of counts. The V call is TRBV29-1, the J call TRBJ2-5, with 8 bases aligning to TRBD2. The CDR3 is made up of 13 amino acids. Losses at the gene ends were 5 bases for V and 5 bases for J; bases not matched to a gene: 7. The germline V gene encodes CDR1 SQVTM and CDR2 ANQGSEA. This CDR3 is CSVRETSEETQYF. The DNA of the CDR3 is TGCAGCGTTCGCGAGACTAGCGAGGAGACCCAGTACTTC.

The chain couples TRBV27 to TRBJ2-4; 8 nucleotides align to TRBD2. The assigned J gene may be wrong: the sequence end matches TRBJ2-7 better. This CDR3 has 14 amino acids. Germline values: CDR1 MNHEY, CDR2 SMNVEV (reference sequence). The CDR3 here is CASSVISGGYEQYF. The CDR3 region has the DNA TGTGCCAGCAGCGTGATAAGCGGGGGTTACGAGCAGTACTTC.

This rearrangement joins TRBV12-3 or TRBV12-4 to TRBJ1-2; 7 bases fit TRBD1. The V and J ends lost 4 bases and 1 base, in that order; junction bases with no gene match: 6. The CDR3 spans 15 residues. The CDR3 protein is CASSSRQGHNYGYTF. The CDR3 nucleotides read TGTGCCAGCAGTTCGCGACAGGGCCATAACTATGGCTACACCTTC.

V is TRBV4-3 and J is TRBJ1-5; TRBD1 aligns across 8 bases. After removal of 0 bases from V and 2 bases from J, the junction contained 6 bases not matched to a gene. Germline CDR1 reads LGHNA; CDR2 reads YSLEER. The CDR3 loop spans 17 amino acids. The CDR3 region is CASSQDLSGGGNQPQHF. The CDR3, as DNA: TGCGCCAGCAGCCAAGATCTTTCAGGGGGCGGCAATCAGCCCCAGCATTTT.

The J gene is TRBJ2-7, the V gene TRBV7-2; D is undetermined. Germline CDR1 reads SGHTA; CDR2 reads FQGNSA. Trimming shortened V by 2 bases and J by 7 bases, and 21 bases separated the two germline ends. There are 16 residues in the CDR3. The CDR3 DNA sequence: TGTGCCAGCAGCTTACGTTGGGGTGGCTTGTTCGGAGAGCAGTACTTC. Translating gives CASSLRWGGLFGEQYF.

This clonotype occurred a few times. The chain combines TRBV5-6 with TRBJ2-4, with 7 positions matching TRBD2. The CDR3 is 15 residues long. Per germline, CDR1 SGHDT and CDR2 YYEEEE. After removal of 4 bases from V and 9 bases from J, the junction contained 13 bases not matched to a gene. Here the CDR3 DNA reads TGTGCCAGCAGCAGTATCAGGAGGGAGGGCGGCATTCAGTACTTC. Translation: CASSSIRREGGIQYF.